This is a list of T cell receptor beta chains from one sample in a study of CXCR3-negative and CXCR3-positive naive CD8 T cells. TCRdb derives one entry per CDR3 protein from the 5' RACE reads, leaving out DNA. This specimen shows about 40,000 distinct CDR3 sequences; the ten leading clones hold roughly 7.7%. Source material: memory CD8+ T cells from blood. The receptor set was obtained from a human donor in good health. Some clones in this sample may be carry-over from other donors' samples. The CDR3 runs from the conserved cysteine through the conserved F or W. Each record gives: CDR3 protein, V gene, J gene.

CDR3aa: CASSLEQATDTQYF
v_gene: TRBV12-3/TRBV12-4
j_gene: TRBJ2-3

CDR3aa: CSARLWTGELFF
v_gene: TRBV29-1
j_gene: TRBJ2-2

CDR3aa: CASSLGQGTPGGYTF
v_gene: TRBV7-8
j_gene: TRBJ1-2

CDR3aa: CASSYSGDSPYEQYF
v_gene: TRBV19
j_gene: TRBJ2-7

CDR3aa: CASSPTVNEQFF
v_gene: TRBV7-8
j_gene: TRBJ2-1

CDR3aa: CASRTTGSANYGYTF
v_gene: TRBV2
j_gene: TRBJ1-2

CDR3aa: CASSLGGGNTGELFF
v_gene: TRBV7-6
j_gene: TRBJ2-2

CDR3aa: CSVERGQGRTDTQYF
v_gene: TRBV29-1
j_gene: TRBJ2-3

CDR3aa: CASSASGGETQYF
v_gene: TRBV7-9
j_gene: TRBJ2-5

CDR3aa: CSASNPGSSYNEQFF
v_gene: TRBV20-1
j_gene: TRBJ2-1

CDR3aa: CASSYSELHSYNEQFF
v_gene: TRBV6-5
j_gene: TRBJ2-1

CDR3aa: CASSSSGLYNEQFF
v_gene: TRBV12-3/TRBV12-4
j_gene: TRBJ2-1

CDR3aa: CSARESEGTAYEQYF
v_gene: TRBV20-1
j_gene: TRBJ2-7

CDR3aa: CASSLSQVRTEAFF
v_gene: TRBV5-1
j_gene: TRBJ1-1

CDR3aa: CASSLVGQPSSPTNNEQFF
v_gene: TRBV7-9
j_gene: TRBJ2-1

CDR3aa: CASSFTGTSGEEQYF
v_gene: TRBV5-1
j_gene: TRBJ2-7

CDR3aa: CAWSVRDYTEAFF
v_gene: TRBV30
j_gene: TRBJ1-1

CDR3aa: CASSPSWGIYNEQFF
v_gene: TRBV3-1
j_gene: TRBJ2-1

CDR3aa: CASSMRGSGETQYF
v_gene: TRBV28
j_gene: TRBJ2-5

CDR3aa: CASSYYGDNEQFF
v_gene: TRBV6-5
j_gene: TRBJ2-1

CDR3aa: CASSIGTGDGYTF
v_gene: TRBV19
j_gene: TRBJ1-2

CDR3aa: CASSQSLVQGRYSYEQYF
v_gene: TRBV23-1
j_gene: TRBJ2-7